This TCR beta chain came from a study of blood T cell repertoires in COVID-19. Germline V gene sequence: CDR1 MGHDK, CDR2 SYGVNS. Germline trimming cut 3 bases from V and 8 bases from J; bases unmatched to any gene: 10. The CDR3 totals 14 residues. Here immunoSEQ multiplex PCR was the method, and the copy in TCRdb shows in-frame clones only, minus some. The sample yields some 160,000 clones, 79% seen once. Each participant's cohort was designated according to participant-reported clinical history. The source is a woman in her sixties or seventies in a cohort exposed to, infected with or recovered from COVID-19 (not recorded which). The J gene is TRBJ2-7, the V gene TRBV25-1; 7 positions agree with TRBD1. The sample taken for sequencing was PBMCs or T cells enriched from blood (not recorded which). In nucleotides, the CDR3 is TGTGCCAGCAGTGATTGGAGTACGAGGGGGCAGCAGTACTTC. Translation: CASSDWSTRGQQYF.